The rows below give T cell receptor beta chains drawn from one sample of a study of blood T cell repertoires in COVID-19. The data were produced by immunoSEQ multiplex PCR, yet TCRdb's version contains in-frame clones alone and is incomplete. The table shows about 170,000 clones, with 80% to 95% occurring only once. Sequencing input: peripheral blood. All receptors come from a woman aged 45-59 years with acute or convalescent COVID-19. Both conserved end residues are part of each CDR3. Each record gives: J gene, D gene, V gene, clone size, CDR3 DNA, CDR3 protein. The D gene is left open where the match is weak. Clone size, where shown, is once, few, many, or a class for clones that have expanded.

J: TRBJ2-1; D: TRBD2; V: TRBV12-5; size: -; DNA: TGTGCTAGTGGCGGACTAGCGGGGGGGCTAGGCAATGAGCAGTTCTTC; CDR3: CASGGLAGGLGNEQFF
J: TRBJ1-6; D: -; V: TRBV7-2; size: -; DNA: TGTGCCAGCAGCGTACAGGGACAAAGCTCCTATAATTCACCCCTCCACTTT; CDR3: CASSVQGQSSYNSPLHF
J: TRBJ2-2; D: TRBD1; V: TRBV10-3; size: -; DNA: TGTGCCATCAGCCCAGGGACAGGGGGCGCGAACGGGGAGCTGTTTTTT; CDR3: CAISPGTGGANGELFF
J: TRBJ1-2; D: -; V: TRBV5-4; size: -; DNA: TGTGCCAGCAGCTTGGCCCAGGGTCAGGACTATGGCTACACCTTC; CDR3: CASSLAQGQDYGYTF
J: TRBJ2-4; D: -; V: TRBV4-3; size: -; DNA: TGCGCCAGCAGCCAATATCGGGTGGCCAAAAACATTCAGTACTTC; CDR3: CASSQYRVAKNIQYF
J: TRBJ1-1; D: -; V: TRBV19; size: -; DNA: TGTGCCAGTAGTATCCGTTTCGGGGGAATGAACACTGAAGCTTTCTTT; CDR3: CASSIRFGGMNTEAFF
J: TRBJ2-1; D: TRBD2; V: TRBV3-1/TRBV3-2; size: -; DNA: TGTGCCAGCAGCCCAGTGAGCGGGGACTACAATGAGCAGTTCTTC; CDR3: CASSPVSGDYNEQFF
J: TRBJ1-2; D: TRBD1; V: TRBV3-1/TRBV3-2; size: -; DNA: TGTGCCAGCAGCCAAGGGACAGGAACCTCTTTTTACACCTTC; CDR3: CASSQGTGTSFYTF
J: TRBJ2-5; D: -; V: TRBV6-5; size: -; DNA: TGTGCTCACAGGGAACAAGAGACCCAGTACTTC; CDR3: CAHREQETQYF
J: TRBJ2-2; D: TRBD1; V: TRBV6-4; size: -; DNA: TGTGCCAGCAGTGACGGGACAGGGGACACCGGGGAGCTGTTTTTT; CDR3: CASSDGTGDTGELFF
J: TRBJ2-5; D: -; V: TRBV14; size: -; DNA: TGTGCCAGCAGCCTCTCCCGGTATCGGGAGACCCAGTACTTC; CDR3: CASSLSRYRETQYF
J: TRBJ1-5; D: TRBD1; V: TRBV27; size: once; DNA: TGTGCCAGCAGTTTATCAGAAGAGGGGGCTAGGCATTTT; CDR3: CASSLSEEGARHF
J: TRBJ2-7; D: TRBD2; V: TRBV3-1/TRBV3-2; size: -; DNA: TGTGCCAGCAGCCACACTAGCGGGCCCCCCGGGGAGCAGTACTTC; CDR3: CASSHTSGPPGEQYF
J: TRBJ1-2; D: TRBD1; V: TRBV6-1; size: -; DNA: TGTGCCAGCAGTGAACGGGACAGGGACTATGGCTACACCTTC; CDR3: CASSERDRDYGYTF
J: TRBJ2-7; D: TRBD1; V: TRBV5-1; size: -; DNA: TGCGCCAGCAGCTTGGAACAGGGGGCGAGCGAGCAGTACTTC; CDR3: CASSLEQGASEQYF
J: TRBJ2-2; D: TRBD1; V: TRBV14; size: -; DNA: TGTGCCAGCAGCCACAGGGGGCAAATTGCCGGGGAGCTGTTTTTT; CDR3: CASSHRGQIAGELFF
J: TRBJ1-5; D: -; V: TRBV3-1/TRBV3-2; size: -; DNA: TGTGCCAGCAGCCAAGCAGGGTATAGCAATCAGCCCCAGCATTTT; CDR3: CASSQAGYSNQPQHF
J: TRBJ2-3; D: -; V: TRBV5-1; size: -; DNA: TGCGCCAGCAGCTTGTTCGGCGGAGGCACAGATACGCAGTATTTT; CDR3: CASSLFGGGTDTQYF
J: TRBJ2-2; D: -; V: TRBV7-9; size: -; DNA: TGTGCCAGCAGCGGACCGGGGGGCGCGAACACCGGGGAGCTGTTTTTT; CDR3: CASSGPGGANTGELFF
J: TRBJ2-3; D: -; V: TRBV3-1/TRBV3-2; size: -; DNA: TGTGCCAGCAGCCCCTGGGGAGCTATACTCACAGATACGCAGTATTTT; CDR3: CASSPWGAILTDTQYF
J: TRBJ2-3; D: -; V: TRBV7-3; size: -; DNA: TGTGCCAGCAGCGCACAAAACACAGATACGCAGTATTTT; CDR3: CASSAQNTDTQYF
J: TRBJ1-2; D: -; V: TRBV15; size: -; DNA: TGTGCCACCAGCAGGGGAAAAGGGGACTACACCTTC; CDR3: CATSRGKGDYTF
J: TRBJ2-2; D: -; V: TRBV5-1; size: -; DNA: TGCGCCAGCAGCTTGGCGAGGGCGAACACCGGGGAGCTGTTTTTT; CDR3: CASSLARANTGELFF
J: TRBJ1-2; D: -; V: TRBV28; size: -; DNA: TGTGCCAGCAGTTCCCAACAGGGTTTCGGCTACACCTTC; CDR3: CASSSQQGFGYTF
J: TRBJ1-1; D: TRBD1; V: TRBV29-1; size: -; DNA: TGCAGCGTCAACAGGGGAACTGAAGCTTTCTTT; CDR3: CSVNRGTEAFF
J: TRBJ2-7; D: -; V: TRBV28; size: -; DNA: TGTGCCAGCAGTTCTACACTATCCTACGAGCAGTACTTC; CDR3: CASSSTLSYEQYF
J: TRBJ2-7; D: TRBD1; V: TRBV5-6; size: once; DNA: TGTGCCAGCAGCTTAGTGACAGGGGGAAAGTACGAGCAGTACTTC; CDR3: CASSLVTGGKYEQYF
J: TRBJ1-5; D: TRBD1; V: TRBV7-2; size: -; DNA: TGTGCCAGCAGCTCGGACAGGGAGAACAATCAGCCCCAGCATTTT; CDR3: CASSSDRENNQPQHF
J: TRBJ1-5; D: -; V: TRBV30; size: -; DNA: TGTGCCTGGAGGTCGGGGGGGTATAGCAATCAGCCCCAGCATTTT; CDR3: CAWRSGGYSNQPQHF
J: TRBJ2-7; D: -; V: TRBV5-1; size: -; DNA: TGCGCCAGCAGCTTGGGAGGTCGGGAGCAGTACTTC; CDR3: CASSLGGREQYF
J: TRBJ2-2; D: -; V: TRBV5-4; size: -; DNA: TGTGTCACCTCGGTAAACACCGGGGAGCTGTTTTTT; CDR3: CVTSVNTGELFF
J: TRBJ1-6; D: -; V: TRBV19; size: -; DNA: TGTGCCAGTAATACCGGGTCCTCCGAAGGCGCACCCCTCCACTTT; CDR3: CASNTGSSEGAPLHF
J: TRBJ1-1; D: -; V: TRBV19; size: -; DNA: TGTGCCAGTAGGACAGGAGTGAACACTGAAGCTTTCTTT; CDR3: CASRTGVNTEAFF
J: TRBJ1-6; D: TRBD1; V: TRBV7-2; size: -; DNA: TGTGCCAGCAGCGCTCACATCCCGGGACAGATCTGGGCTTCACCCCTCCACTTT; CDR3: CASSAHIPGQIWASPLHF
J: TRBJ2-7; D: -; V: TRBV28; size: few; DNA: TGTGCCAGCAGTATCATTACGACAAGCTCCTACGAGCAGTACTTC; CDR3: CASSIITTSSYEQYF
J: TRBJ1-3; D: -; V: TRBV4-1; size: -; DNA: TGCGCCAGCAGCCAAGAGGCGGTTGCTGGAAACACCATATATTTT; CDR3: CASSQEAVAGNTIYF
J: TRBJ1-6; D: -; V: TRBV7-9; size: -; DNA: TGTGCCAGCAGCTCAGGAGGATCACCCCTCCACTTT; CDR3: CASSSGGSPLHF
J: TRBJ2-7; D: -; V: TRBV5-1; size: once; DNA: TGCGCCAGCAGCTTGGGGCAGGGGGGAACCTACGAGCAGTACTTC; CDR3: CASSLGQGGTYEQYF
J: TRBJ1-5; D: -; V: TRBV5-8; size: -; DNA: TGTGCCAGCAGCTCCCTGTTGACACAGCCCCAGCATTTT; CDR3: CASSSLLTQPQHF
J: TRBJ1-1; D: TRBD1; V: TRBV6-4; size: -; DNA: TGTGCCAGCAGCGGAGACAGGGACACTGAAGCTTTCTTT; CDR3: CASSGDRDTEAFF
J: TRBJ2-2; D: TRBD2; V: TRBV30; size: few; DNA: TGTGCCTGGAGTGGCTTAAGCGGGGAGAACACCGGGGAGCTGTTTTTT; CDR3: CAWSGLSGENTGELFF
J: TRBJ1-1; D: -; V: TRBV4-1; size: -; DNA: TGCGCCAGCAGGTCGGACAGCGGGGCGAGCACTGAAGCTTTCTTT; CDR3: CASRSDSGASTEAFF
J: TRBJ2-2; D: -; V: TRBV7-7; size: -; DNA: TGTGCCAGCAGCCCGGGGCAGGGGACCGGGGAGCTGTTTTTT; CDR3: CASSPGQGTGELFF
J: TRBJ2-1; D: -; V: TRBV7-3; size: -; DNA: TGTGCCAGCAGCCCTCAGCCGGGGTTAGCCGAGCAGTTCTTC; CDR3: CASSPQPGLAEQFF
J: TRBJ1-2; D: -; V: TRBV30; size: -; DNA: TGTGCCTGGAGTGTTTCAGGGCAACGTGGCTACACCTTC; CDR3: CAWSVSGQRGYTF